This TCR beta chain was sequenced during a study of identical twins. The germline V gene encodes CDR1 MNHNY and CDR2 SVGAGI (reference sequence). The CDR3 contains 13 residues. Trimming took 5 bases from V and 3 from J; bases not matched to a gene: 1. Overall study results and limits: Twin pairs' shared out-of-frame alpha sequences were enriched in low generation probability.

cDNA molecules carried unique molecular identifiers, and template switching added a universal primer site. From the 5' RACE reads, TCRdb called clonotypes with MiXCR, one entry per CDR3 protein. Altogether a few hundred thousand distinct CDR3 sequences are present, more than 9% being singletons, with the ten largest covering 3%. This clonotype has only a few counts. Its antigen is as yet unknown. The same sample was also studied in work on yellow fever vaccine responses in identical twins.

The chain uses TRBV6-6 and TRBJ2-1; TRBD1 aligns across 7 bases. The receptor's source is a woman aged 18-35 years in good health. The sequencing input was PBMCs. CDR3 nucleotides: TGTGCCAGCAGTGGGGACAGCTACAATGAGCAGTTCTTC. It is translated as CASSGDSYNEQFF.